This T cell receptor (beta chain) was found in a study of cytomegalovirus exposure and HLA in healthy donors (dated by TCRdb to the late 2010s). Study-wide context: An earlier analysis of 550 to 700 of the donors reported about 250 Gb of sequence data and some 120 million unique TCR beta sequences from approximately 180 million T cells. Roughly 300 gigabases of sequencing data and 70 million to 85 million unique TCR sequences were included in an early release covering roughly 600 HLA-typed donors. Of the approximately 400 genotyped donors, 70% to 90% were placed in the genetic ancestry cluster associated with self-reported Caucasian donors. The study aimed to test whether cataloging public T cell receptors could reveal signatures of past pathogen exposure. The T cell repertoires of around 730 subjects were profiled by immunosequencing and related to cytomegalovirus serostatus. Besides the first cohort of 666 subjects, a separate validation cohort made up of 120 different subjects was used. To predict cytomegalovirus infection status, the study brought together high-throughput TCR immunosequencing, statistical association of individual TCRs with disease status, and machine learning. A later analysis re-analyzed previously published TCR beta repertoires from 500 to 700 donors and added high-resolution HLA genotyping to study TCR occurrence patterns. Rather than drawing on any new phenotypic data, the later analysis identified candidate immune exposures from TCR beta sequences and the way those sequences occurred across donors. An earlier analysis of approximately 630 of the donors applied high-throughput TCR beta sequencing to assess whether each TCR beta V gene segment acted as functional or pseudogenic. Donor age, sex, ethnicity and CMV serostatus were compiled alongside the repertoire data. A later genetic analysis used genome-wide SNP genotypes for about three fifths of the 666 donors, treating that subset as a discovery cohort. Every discovery cohort repertoire had been produced on one sequencing platform. HLA typing included class I and class II loci at four-digit resolution. The number of donors typed differed by locus, with 629-630 for A, B, C, DRB1 and DQB1, 522 for DQA1, about 610 for DPA1, and under 490 for DPB1. Roughly 5 DR-DQ haplotypes were treated as single units for association and clustering because of strong linkage in the cohort. Across some 400 genotyped donors of the cohort, an average of about 240,000 unique TCR beta nucleotide sequences per donor were sequenced, and about a sixth of those sequences were non-productive. Here is what the overall study found, with its caveats: Presence/absence analyses assumed roughly uniform sequencing depth across donors, an assumption that may not hold. Across donors, most TCR sequences were observed very rarely, whereas some public TCRs were present in many individuals. Only TCR beta chains were sequenced in this cohort, and the absence of alpha or paired-chain data limited detectable features. The earlier analysis of some 560 of the donors excluded around 17 rarely observed V segments, including chromosome 9 orphons, because counts were too low. Compared with the approximately 670-donor mean, donors in an Asian-associated ancestry cluster had fewer N-insertions in productive TCRs, according to a later genetic analysis. A later analysis found that most CMV-associated TCR beta chains appeared HLA-restricted, with HLA associations seemingly driven largely by CMV exposure. Specific HLA alleles were associated with 15,000 to 20,000 TCR beta sequences at a false discovery rate of 0.05 in a later analysis. Linkage disequilibrium might explain the correlated functional status among segregating V segments, but an unknown experimental factor could not be excluded. Three of the identified cytomegalovirus-associated TCR beta chains were confirmed in vitro to be specific for cytomegalovirus antigens. In a later analysis, HLA-associated TCR beta chains showed more clonal expansion and lower generation probabilities than non-associated chains that were equally common. A further reported finding was that TCR beta sequences accurately predicted the HLA-A and HLA-B alleles for most subjects in the first cohort. Several of the top co-occurrence clusters appeared to be linked to parvovirus B19, influenza, CMV and Epstein-Barr virus, according to a later analysis. Strong co-occurrence of HLA alleles, especially DR and DQ, made assigning TCR associations to individual alleles difficult. In a later genetic analysis, a missense DCLRE1C variant was associated with V-gene and J-gene trimming of TCR beta chains, and the association was replicated in an independent cohort. Because HLA typing was missing for some donors at each locus, association tests included only the typed subset. The study gave a list of 150 to 200 TCR beta chains associated with cytomegalovirus. The sequencing pipeline was judged likely to have produced a cluster of highly shared sequence variants as a technical artifact. CMV serostatus was the only immune exposure information available for the cohort. In a later analysis, TCR association rates were found to vary across HLA loci, with the most associated TCRs seen for DRB1 alleles and the fewest for HLA-C alleles. In an earlier analysis of about 600 of the donors, most TCR beta V segments appeared in productive rearrangements about 90% or about 30% of the time, broadly matching IMGT annotations. According to the authors, the approach could potentially be generalized to other disease states and immunological phenotypes. Cytomegalovirus status was reported to be diagnosed by the classifier with high specificity and sensitivity in both the original and validation cohorts.

The library was prepared using the immunoSEQ multiplex PCR assay. A mixture of 60 forward primers for TCR Vbeta segments and 13 reverse primers for TCR Jbeta segments was used in the multiplex PCR. A multiplex PCR assay on genomic DNA amplified the CDR3 region of rearranged TCR beta genes. On the Illumina HiSeq System, the amplified TCR beta libraries were sequenced as 87-base-pair reads. Concerning the study's data processing: A later analysis tallied 80 million to 95 million unique TCR beta chains across the approximately 670 repertoires, and about 12 million of those chains were shared by two or more donors. Raw reads were error-corrected and collapsed into unique sequences by a nearest-neighbor algorithm in which closely related sequences were merged to remove PCR and sequencing errors. To assign V, D and J gene segments, CDR3 sequences were aligned to IMGT reference sequences. For a sequence to be retained, at least a six-nucleotide match to both a V gene segment and a J gene segment was required. A rearrangement counted as productive if the CDR3 had no stop codons and remained in frame with V and J, and every other rearrangement counted as non-productive. CDR3 was defined by IMGT convention, running from the second conserved V-encoded cysteine to the conserved J-encoded phenylalanine. In an earlier analysis of more than 550 of the donors, sequences lacking an unambiguous match to a single V gene segment were excluded. An earlier analysis of just under 600 of the donors called V segments functional above 56.7% productive rearrangements and segregating when the between-donor standard deviation exceeded 5%. A statistical classification framework was built to diagnose cytomegalovirus status from the catalog of TCR beta chain sequences. In a later analysis, V and J genes were assigned by comparing TCR nucleotide sequences against IMGT/GENE-DB human TR gene sequences. A later analysis assigned CDR3 sequences and most-parsimonious VDJ recombination scenarios with the TCRdist pipeline. In a later analysis, every TCR beta chain was defined by the combination of its CDR3 amino acid sequence and its V-gene family, and reads without a unique V-gene family were dropped. In a later analysis, a few hundred highly shared, low-generation-probability nucleotide sequences were removed to address suspected cross-contamination and a sequencing artifact. For each public chain, a later analysis derived a clonal expansion index from normalized ranks of inferred template counts within each repertoire. Generation probabilities in a later analysis came from a VDJ recombination model fitted to out-of-frame rearrangements, and those results were checked against IGoR. Hypergeometric tests were used in a later analysis to score TCR-TCR, TCR-HLA and TCR-CMV co-occurrence, with a repertoire-size bias correction applied to the TCR pairs. In a later analysis, false discovery rates were estimated by permuting HLA or CMV assignments 20 times. In a later analysis, co-occurring TCRs were grouped using DBSCAN, with TCRdist sequence similarity added in when clustering inside HLA-allele-positive subsets. Co-occurrence clustering excluded repertoires with fewer than 30,000 or more than 120,000 public chains, plus five with anomalous nucleotide sharing. TCRdb provides this immuneACCESS table in a form limited to in-frame rearrangements. Some clones are lacking; in checked studies, under half of them reflect an unresolved V gene, and why the rest are absent is not known. V and J calls and clone size come straight from that table; D and trimming were deduced from the DNA. The sample data list around 99,000 clones, and over 70% of these were observed just once. Approximately 2% of the sample is in the top ten clones.

To note about this clone: No cognate antigen has been identified for it. Per-base quality was not reported, and no clone a single base away is much larger than it.

The cohort comprised around 690 healthy bone marrow donors. At the time of sampling, every cohort member was nominally healthy, though immune exposures that went unrecorded were likely present. The donor tested CMV seronegative, placing the donor among the 350 or so seronegative members of the cohort. A peripheral blood sample was provided by each donor, and peripheral blood mononuclear cells were used for TCR beta sequencing. Genomic DNA extraction from the blood cell samples was performed with the Qiagen DNeasy Blood Extraction Kit. The TCR sequence derives from a man younger than 40 in good health and CMV-seronegative. Sample: PBMCs.

The CDR3 reads CASGFANSQAADTQYF. Here is the DNA: TGTGCTAGTGGTTTTGCTAATAGTCAGGCCGCAGATACGCAGTATTTT. Rearrangement joined TRBV12-5 to TRBJ2-3, with the D segment identity uncertain. CDR1 and CDR2, per the germline V gene, are LGHNT and FRNRAP. The V and J ends are trimmed by 3 bases and 4 bases, leaving 17 bases between them. Including the terminal cysteine and phenylalanine, the CDR3 comprises 16 residues. Only the CDR3 part of the read is kept: 48 bases, read in frame from the first base.